This T cell receptor beta chain was sequenced for a study of monozygotic twins with inflammatory bowel disease. General observations from the study: Against healthy co-twins, IBD patients had lower TCRbeta diversity (measured by inverse Simpson).

This CDR3 spans 14 amino acids. CDR1 MNHEY and CDR2 SMNVEV come from the germline V gene (reference sequence). To note about this clonotype: The antigen remains undetermined.

TCRdb re-called the 5' RACE reads; one entry per CDR3 protein, DNA not given. Reported are about 300,000 distinct CDR3 sequences; the ten largest clones contain over 5%. The receptor was derived from a human donor with ulcerative colitis or Crohn's disease, or a healthy co-twin of an affected twin (not recorded which). Sequenced input: blood. V usage is TRBV27 and J usage is TRBJ2-2; absent DNA, TCRdb's TRBD1 call cannot be checked. The chain's CDR3 is CASSITGSSGELFF.